The present TCR beta chain was sequenced within a study of identical twins. Germline values: CDR1 MNHEY, CDR2 SMNVEV (reference sequence). V was cut by 1 base and J by 1 base, with 6 bases left in between. The CDR3 consists of 14 residues. Among all donors, each was a healthy Caucasian. Study outcomes and limitations: Conclusions were drawn cross-sectionally by statistical analysis, without following the same donors.

This clonotype was observed a handful of times. Its target is not known. Template switching (which added a universal primer site) was used, and cDNA carried unique molecular identifiers. TCRdb called the 5' RACE reads again in MiXCR, with one record for every CDR3 protein. In the table there are roughly 250,000 distinct CDR3 sequences, 5.5% to 8% of which are singletons. These sequences were also reported in another study, on yellow fever vaccine responses in identical twins.

The receptor was derived from a woman under 30 in good health. Material: memory (CD45RO+) T cells sorted from blood. This chain joins TRBV27 and TRBJ2-3; D is undetermined. CDR3 DNA: TGTGCCAGCAGTTTATGGTCACGCACAGATACGCAGTATTTT. Translated, it gives CASSLWSRTDTQYF.